This TCR beta chain is from a study of blood T cell repertoires in COVID-19 (dated by TCRdb to 2018 to 2020). For the study in its entirety: Samples covering the acute and convalescent phases of COVID-19 were provided by collaborators in the United States, Italy and Spain. The sample metadata nearly always contained a de-identified subject ID, COVID-19 status, age in years and sex. Subjects who had been exposed to COVID-19, were actively infected with it, or had recovered from it provided the deeply sampled blood TCRbeta repertoires that made up the dataset. The repertoires were released in a freely available public database meant as a resource for research on the immune response to SARS-CoV-2. Samples were obtained from the ongoing ImmuneRACE study (first 160 participants) and from approximately 1,200 subjects provided by 6 global collaborators. The material from the prospective study consisted of cDNA or gDNA derived from T cells, B-cell-depleted T cells, or PBMCs. Where available, HLA class I and class II types were obtained from metadata supplied by the sample provider rather than from assay-based typing.

Overall study results and their limits: How much clinical and demographic metadata was included differed by source and by participant, and the metadata was provided uncurated.

The immunoSEQ Assay, a bias-controlled multiplex PCR, was used to amplify TCRbeta CDR3 regions from genomic DNA. The paper's data handling went like this. Within the assay, amplification of reference gene primers was used to estimate how many nucleated cells each sample contained. To quantify the absolute abundance of each unique TCRbeta CDR3 rearrangement, sequence reads were collapsed and filtered. For each sample, productive Simpson clonality was calculated as the square root of Simpson's diversity index across productive rearrangements. TCRdb's version of the immuneACCESS table is confined to in-frame rearrangements and falls short of the full clone set. An unresolved V gene accounts for under half of the shortfall where checked; the remainder is of unknown origin. V and J calls and clone size are as listed in that table; D and trimming were resolved from the DNA. Counted in this sample were 280,000 or so clones; approximately 90% of them appeared once. The top ten constitute under 15% of the sample.

Collaborating institutions collected whole blood in K2EDTA tubes following their own protocols. For TCRbeta analysis, collaborator samples were shipped as frozen whole blood, as isolated PBMCs, or as DNA extracted from either sample type. The germline V gene sets CDR1 to SGHRS and CDR2 to YFSETQ. Trimming takes 0 bases from V and 2 bases from J, and the germline ends sit 7 bases apart. Measured from the cysteine to the phenylalanine, the CDR3 is 14 residues long. Only the CDR3 region is kept as DNA, spanning 42 bases read in frame from base 1. As to this clone: Its antigen remains unidentified. There are no base qualities to consult, and no much larger clone falls within one base.

This clonotype was sampled from an older woman with acute or convalescent COVID-19. The material sequenced was peripheral blood. The sequence links TRBV5-1 to TRBJ2-3; the D gene cannot be named for sure. The nucleotides read TGCGCCAGCAGCTTGGAAACACACACAGATACGCAGTATTTT. Its protein reads: CASSLETHTDTQYF.